These T cell receptor beta chains were read from a single sample in a study of T cells in Graves' hyperthyroidism and ophthalmopathy. Via MiXCR, TCRdb re-called the multiplex PCR reads, giving one row per CDR3 protein. The table lists 500,000 to 550,000 distinct CDR3 sequences, less than 25% of them singletons, with around 27% in the top ten. The sample comprised blood. The receptor source for this set is a man between 18 and 29 years old with Graves' hyperthyroidism. Both conserved end residues are part of each CDR3. D genes are given only for firm matches. Clone size is not always given. Where it is, it says once, few, many or a class for expanded clones.

>TRBD2|many|TRBV28|TRBJ2-7
CASSLLAGASGEQYF
TGTGCCAGCAGTTTACTAGCGGGGGCCTCGGGCGAGCAGTACTTC
>TRBD1|NA|TRBV12-3/TRBV12-4|TRBJ1-2
CASSLVRTGAINYGYTF
TGTGCCAGCAGTTTAGTCAGGACAGGGGCGATTAACTATGGCTACACCTTC
>NA|NA|TRBV6-1|TRBJ1-1
CASKQTEGTEAFF
TGTGCCAGCAAACAGACAGAGGGCACTGAAGCTTTCTTT
>NA|many|TRBV6-1|TRBJ2-4
CASSEQTGKNIQYF
TGTGCCAGCAGTGAGCAAACAGGGAAAAACATTCAGTACTTC
>NA|many|TRBV9|TRBJ2-2
CASSVWDTGELFF
TGTGCCAGCAGCGTATGGGACACCGGGGAGCTGTTTTTT
>TRBD1|many|TRBV28|TRBJ2-7
CASSLGQAKSYEQYF
TGTGCCAGCAGTTTGGGACAGGCAAAATCCTACGAGCAGTACTTC
>NA|NA|TRBV18|TRBJ2-7
CASSPALSYEQYF
TGTGCCAGCTCACCGGCACTCTCCTACGAGCAGTACTTC
>NA|many|TRBV6-1|TRBJ1-2
CASSVRGVGYTF
TGTGCCAGCAGTGTGCGGGGGGTTGGCTACACCTTC
>NA|many|TRBV6-1|TRBJ1-5
CASSGMGVSGNQPQHF
TGTGCCAGCAGTGGAATGGGGGTTAGCGGCAATCAGCCCCAGCATTTT
>TRBD1|few|TRBV5-1|TRBJ2-2
CASSLPGTGVNAGELFF
TGCGCCAGCAGCCTACCCGGGACAGGGGTTAATGCCGGGGAGCTGTTTTTT
>TRBD2|NA|TRBV7-2|TRBJ2-7
CASSMGLATTFF
TGTGCCAGCAGCATGGGACTAGCGACTACTTTCTTC
>NA|NA|TRBV6-1|TRBJ2-2
CAAQGTGELFF
TGTGCCGCGCAGGGGACCGGGGAGCTGTTTTTT
>NA|many|TRBV12-3/TRBV12-4|TRBJ2-2
CASSLRGGGHTGELFF
TGTGCCAGCAGTCTCCGAGGTGGGGGGCACACCGGGGAGCTGTTTTTT
>NA|NA|TRBV7-9|TRBJ2-7
CASSLVSNYEQYF
TGTGCCAGCAGCTTAGTCTCCAACTACGAGCAGTACTTC
>NA|many|TRBV20-1|TRBJ2-7
CSARHADGSAYEQYF
TGCAGTGCTAGACACGCCGACGGGTCAGCCTACGAGCAGTACTTC
>NA|many|TRBV6-4|TRBJ1-1
CASRLGHLNTGEAFF
TGTGCCAGCAGACTGGGACATCTTAACACTGGTGAAGCTTTCTTT
>NA|few|TRBV20-1|TRBJ2-4
CSARDPGSGDIQYF
TGCAGTGCTAGAGATCCCGGGAGCGGTGACATTCAGTACTTC
>NA|NA|TRBV28|TRBJ2-7
CASSLPFLGEQYF
TGTGCCAGCAGCCTCCCCTTCCTGGGGGAGCAGTACTTC
>NA|many|TRBV12-3/TRBV12-4|TRBJ2-7
CASSRGSSPYEQYF
TGTGCCAGCAGCCGGGGTTCTTCCCCCTACGAGCAGTACTTC
>NA|many|TRBV12-3/TRBV12-4|TRBJ2-7
CASSLDRSREQYF
TGTGCCAGCAGTTTAGACAGGTCCCGCGAGCAGTACTTC
>NA|NA|TRBV12-3/TRBV12-4|TRBJ1-5
CASSSVQRQPQHF
TGTGCCAGCAGTAGCGTTCAACGACAGCCCCAGCATTTT
>NA|few|TRBV25-1|TRBJ1-6
CASSVVGVNSPLHF
TGTGCCAGCAGTGTAGTGGGAGTGAATTCACCCCTCCACTTT
>NA|many|TRBV28|TRBJ1-1
CASSLLHRMNTEAFF
TGTGCCAGCAGTTTATTACATCGGATGAACACTGAAGCTTTCTTT
>NA|many|TRBV28|TRBJ1-5
CASSLPDSYSNQPQHF
TGTGCCAGCAGTTTACCCGACAGTTATAGCAATCAGCCCCAGCATTTT
>NA|many|TRBV16|TRBJ2-7
CASSQSPASTYEQYF
TGTGCCAGCAGCCAATCGCCGGCCTCCACCTACGAGCAGTACTTC
>NA|NA|TRBV11-1|TRBJ1-1
CASSLNARGGAFF
TGTGCCAGCAGCTTAAATGCTAGGGGTGGAGCTTTCTTT
>TRBD2|many|TRBV11-2|TRBJ2-5
CASSLMGLKTQYF
TGTGCCAGCAGCTTAATGGGACTAAAGACCCAGTACTTC
>NA|many|TRBV12-3/TRBV12-4|TRBJ2-5
CASMHLFGETQYF
TGTGCCAGCATGCACCTTTTTGGAGAGACCCAGTACTTC
>TRBD2|NA|TRBV27|TRBJ2-7
CASRSNIAGGPREQYF
TGTGCCAGCAGGTCAAACATAGCGGGAGGGCCAAGGGAGCAGTACTTC
>NA|NA|TRBV11-2|TRBJ1-1
CASSNRDRGKDTEACF
TGTGCCAGCAGCAACCGGGACCGAGGTAAGGACACTGAAGCTTGCTTT
>NA|many|TRBV10-3|TRBJ1-1
CAIGSREIHVGAFF
TGTGCCATCGGCTCCCGGGAAATCCACGTAGGAGCTTTCTTT
>NA|many|TRBV30|TRBJ1-5
CAWSVWGNGQPQHF
TGTGCCTGGAGTGTATGGGGGAACGGGCAGCCCCAGCATTTT
>NA|many|TRBV19|TRBJ1-5
CASSTQGSVGNQPQHF
TGTGCCAGTAGTACCCAGGGGTCCGTGGGGAATCAGCCCCAGCATTTT
>TRBD1|few|TRBV5-1|TRBJ2-6
CASSLGQGAAGANVLTF
TGCGCCAGCAGCTTGGGACAGGGGGCAGCTGGGGCCAACGTCCTGACTTTC
>NA|many|TRBV20-1|TRBJ2-5
CSASRDEETQYF
TGCAGTGCTAGTCGGGACGAGGAGACCCAGTACTTC
>NA|many|TRBV7-3|TRBJ2-6
CASSRDRSGANVLTF
TGTGCCAGCAGCCGAGACAGATCTGGGGCCAACGTCCTGACTTTC
>NA|NA|TRBV11-2|TRBJ2-7
CASSSTTATYEQYF
TGTGCCAGCAGCTCGACGACAGCTACCTACGAGCAGTACTTC
>NA|many|TRBV6-1|TRBJ1-2
CASSGWGYTF
TGTGCCAGCAGCGGCTGGGGCTACACCTTC
>NA|many|TRBV28|TRBJ1-2
CASSLGLSRGGYTF
TGTGCCAGCAGTTTAGGGCTGTCGAGGGGTGGCTACACCTTC
>NA|many|TRBV6-5|TRBJ2-7
CASSYSKMGEQYF
TGTGCCAGCAGTTACTCGAAAATGGGCGAGCAGTACTTC
>TRBD2|few|TRBV7-2|TRBJ2-5
CASSLGLAGGSETQYF
TGTGCCAGCAGCTTGGGACTAGCGGGGGGCTCAGAGACCCAGTACTTC
>NA|NA|TRBV28|TRBJ2-6
CASSLLGSGANVLTF
TGTGCCAGCAGTTTATTGGGCTCTGGGGCCAACGTCCTGACTTTC
>NA|many|TRBV11-2|TRBJ1-1
CASSLIRDTEAFF
TGTGCCAGCAGCTTAATCAGGGACACTGAAGCTTTCTTT
>NA|NA|TRBV20-1|TRBJ1-5
CSASVGALQPQHF
TGCAGTGCTAGTGTGGGGGCGCTTCAGCCCCAGCATTTT
>NA|many|TRBV6-2/TRBV6-3|TRBJ1-1
CASTPRREWAEAFF
TGTGCCAGCACCCCTCGTAGGGAGTGGGCTGAAGCTTTCTTT
>TRBD1|many|TRBV11-2|TRBJ1-2
CASSSGQDNYGYTF
TGTGCCAGCAGCTCGGGACAGGATAACTATGGCTACACCTTC
>NA|many|TRBV18|TRBJ2-5
CASSPVAGNQETQYF
TGTGCCAGCTCACCAGTCGCGGGTAATCAAGAGACCCAGTACTTC
>TRBD1|many|TRBV19|TRBJ2-5
CASSITGEQIETQYF
TGTGCCAGTAGTATCACAGGGGAACAAATAGAGACCCAGTACTTC
>NA|NA|TRBV27|TRBJ1-1
CASSLRQMGNTEAFF
TGTGCCAGCAGTTTAAGGCAGATGGGGAACACTGAAGCTTTCTTT